These 26 T cell receptor beta chains originate from one sample sequenced in a study of shared clonotypes between healthy human individuals. Sequenced by immunoSEQ multiplex PCR; TCRdb stores in-frame clones only, minus some. The sample has about 510,000 clones; about 96% are singletons. Sequencing was carried out using naive CD4+ T cells sorted from blood. Subset noted: CD45RA+ positively selected. The receptor source for this set is a woman in her thirties in good health.

V and J are TRBV5-1 and TRBJ2-7; the D gene is possibly TRBD1 (5 bases). The V and J ends lost 5 bases and 5 bases respectively, with 11 bases between them. CDR3 length equals 12 residues. CDR1 and CDR2 from the germline V gene are SGHRS and YFSETQ. The CDR3 nucleotides read TGCGCCAGCAGAGAACAGGACGACGAGCAGTACTTC. Residues: CASREQDDEQYF.

The chain employs TRBV4-1 and TRBJ2-1; 7 bases match TRBD2. V lost 6 bases, J lost 6 bases, and 11 bases stayed unmatched. There are 15 residues in the CDR3. CDR1 is MGHRA and CDR2 is YSYEKL in the germline V gene. The CDR3 protein is CASRDFRGSINEQFF. CDR3 DNA: TGCGCCAGCAGGGACTTTCGCGGGAGTATCAATGAGCAGTTCTTC.

This CDR3 reads CASSHGGQGASAYGYTF. In nucleotides, the CDR3 is TGCGCCAGCAGCCATGGCGGACAGGGGGCGTCCGCCTATGGCTACACCTTC. The rearrangement joins TRBV4-1 to TRBJ1-2; TRBD1 aligns across 11 bases. This CDR3 is built from 17 residues. The trim removed 3 bases at V and 4 bases at J, leaving 10 bases unmatched. CDR1 is MGHRA, CDR2 YSYEKL, per germline.

The CDR3 protein is CASSLALSGQGASGEQYF. CDR3 nucleotides: TGTGCCAGCAGCTTAGCCTTATCGGGGCAGGGGGCTTCGGGAGAGCAGTACTTC. The V gene is TRBV11-3, the J gene TRBJ2-7; 8 positions agree with TRBD1. The germline V gene encodes CDR1 SGHNT and CDR2 YENEEA. The CDR3 covers 18 residues. Losses at the gene ends were 1 base for V and 7 bases for J; bases not matched to a gene: 18.

The V and J genes are TRBV10-3 and TRBJ2-1; 9 bases agree with TRBD1. The germline V gene has CDR1 ENHRY and CDR2 SYGVKD. This CDR3 has 16 residues. The J segment lost 0 bases and the V segment lost 6 bases, leaving 6 bases of the junction unmatched. In nucleotides, the CDR3 is TGTGCCATCAGGGGGACAGGGACCCTCTCCTACAATGAGCAGTTCTTC. The encoded protein is CAIRGTGTLSYNEQFF.

The V and J genes are TRBV5-4 and TRBJ2-5, with 10 bases matching TRBD2. There are 15 residues in the CDR3. CDR1 SGHNT and CDR2 YYREEE come from the germline V gene (reference sequence). V trimming: 5 bases; J trimming: 2 bases; junction bases outside the gene matches: 6. This CDR3 reads CASRPRAGGQETQYF. The DNA of the CDR3 is TGTGCCAGCAGACCCCGAGCGGGAGGGCAAGAGACCCAGTACTTC. The whole variable domain, filled in from reference TRBV5-4 and TRBJ2-5, reads ETGVTQSPTHLIKTRGQQVTLRCSSQSGHNTVSWYQQALGQGPQFIFQYYREEENGRGNFPPRFSGLQFPNYSSELNVNALELDDSALYLCASRPRAGGQETQYFGPGTRLLVL.

This clone has only one observation. The J gene is TRBJ2-2, the V gene TRBV28; the match to TRBD2 covers 13 bases. Germline V gives CDR1 MDHEN, CDR2 SYDVKM. With 6 bases clipped from V and 0 bases from J, the junction kept 10 bases outside the gene matches. CDR3 length: 19 residues. CDR3 sequence reads: CASSQPPGLAGPNTGELFF. Written as DNA, the CDR3 is TGTGCCAGCAGCCAACCGCCGGGACTAGCGGGGCCGAACACCGGGGAGCTGTTTTTT.

The chain couples TRBV7-2 to TRBJ2-6, with 8 bases aligning to TRBD1. Unmatched junction bases numbered 7, after V lost 5 bases and J lost 4 bases. The CDR3 length is 16 residues. Germline loops: CDR1 SGHTA, CDR2 FQGNSA. The DNA for the CDR3 is TGTGCCAGCAGCCCCCAGGGGGCGCGAGGGGCCAACGTCCTGACTTTC. It is translated as CASSPQGARGANVLTF.

This clone has a single count. Other DNA sequences in this sample translate to the same CDR3. The gene calls are TRBV28 and TRBJ1-1; possible D gene TRBD1, 5 bases. This CDR3 comprises 13 residues. Trimming removed 6 bases from V and 1 base from J, with 9 bases in between. Per germline, CDR1 MDHEN and CDR2 SYDVKM. The CDR3 nucleotides are TGTGCCAGCAGGGGGGGAGGGAACACTGAAGCTTTCTTT. This translates into CASRGGGNTEAFF.

The CDR3 is CASSLGQPSTDTQYF. The CDR3 DNA reads as TGTGCCAGCAGCTTAGGTCAGCCTAGCACAGATACGCAGTATTTT. The rearrangement links TRBV7-8 to TRBJ2-3, with D unresolved. CDR1 is SGHVS and CDR2 is FQNEAQ in the germline V gene. The CDR3 length is 15 residues. V was shortened by 1 base and J by 0 bases, with 8 bases between the two germline ends.

V usage is TRBV28 and J usage is TRBJ2-5; D is unclear. The J call is in doubt because the DNA end fits TRBJ2-7 better. The CDR3 has 12 amino acids. CDR1 is MDHEN, CDR2 SYDVKM, per germline. In DNA form, the CDR3 reads TGTGCTTCGACCCCAGGTTCCTACGAGCAGTACTTC. The encoded protein is CASTPGSYEQYF.

The chain recombines TRBV7-2 with TRBJ1-6; a weak D match, TRBD1 (5 bases). Per germline, CDR1 SGHTA and CDR2 FQGNSA. The V gene lost 6 bases and the J gene lost 1 base, with 19 bases spanning the gap. CDR3 length: 18 residues. The CDR3 spells CASRGLNTGGSYNSPLHF. The CDR3 region has the DNA TGTGCCAGCAGGGGACTGAACACCGGGGGGTCCTATAATTCACCCCTCCACTTT.

The chain carries TRBV27 and TRBJ2-7, with TRBD1 as a possible D gene (5 bases). V shed 3 bases and J shed 5 bases, with 14 bases lying between them. This CDR3 is 14 amino acids long. Looked up from germline, CDR1 is MNHEY and CDR2 is SMNVEV (reference sequence). CDR3 sequence: CASSFSVAGNEQYF. The CDR3 nucleotides read TGTGCCAGCAGTTTTTCCGTTGCAGGGAACGAGCAGTACTTC.

In its sample, this clone was seen once. This sequence joins TRBV7-7 and TRBJ2-2; D remains unclear. V lost 2 bases and J 2 bases, leaving 6 bases between the germline ends. CDR1 is SSHAT and CDR2 is FNYEAQ in the germline V gene (reference sequence). The CDR3 has 14 amino acids. The CDR3: CASSLMANTGELFF. In DNA, the CDR3 is TGTGCCAGCAGCTTAATGGCCAACACCGGGGAGCTGTTTTTT.

This clone was seen once. The chain couples TRBV7-9 to TRBJ2-3; 9 bases are a match to TRBD2. The CDR3 contains 16 residues. After removal of 0 bases from V and 2 bases from J, the junction contained 3 bases not matched to a gene. The germline V gene encodes CDR1 SEHNR and CDR2 FQNEAQ (reference sequence). Here the CDR3 reads CASSLAASGNTDTQYF. CDR3 sequence (DNA): TGTGCCAGCAGCTTAGCGGCTAGCGGGAACACAGATACGCAGTATTTT.

The V call is TRBV6-5, the J call TRBJ1-2; tentative D call: TRBD1 (6 bases). The CDR3 spans 14 residues. The V gene's germline CDR1 is MNHEY and CDR2 SVGAGI. V was pared by 10 bases and J by 0 bases, with 15 bases between. The CDR3 nucleotides are TGTGCCACAGCCCGGGACACTTCTAACTATGGCTACACCTTC. Amino acid sequence: CATARDTSNYGYTF.

This sequence joins TRBV18 and TRBJ2-5; 11 nucleotides line up with TRBD2. The CDR3 sequence is 16 residues long. V lost 4 bases and J lost 1; bases outside the gene matches: 5. Germline V gene data show CDR1 as KGHSH and CDR2 as LQKENI. The CDR3 bases are TGTGCCAGCTCACGGTTAGCGGGAGGGCCCCAAGAGACCCAGTACTTC. Encoded protein: CASSRLAGGPQETQYF.

The V gene is TRBV19, the J gene TRBJ1-4; the match to TRBD1 covers 8 bases. The CDR3 has 15 amino acids. Trimming cost V 10 bases and J 8 bases; bases outside gene matches: 15. Looked up from germline, CDR1 is LNHDA and CDR2 is SQIVND (reference sequence). CDR3 DNA sequence: TGTGCCATCAAGTCGATCGGGACAGGAGGGGAAAAACTGTTTTTT. Translating gives CAIKSIGTGGEKLFF.

Here the CDR3 DNA reads TGTGCCAGCTCAAGGACCGGGACAGCCACCGGGGAGCTGTTTTTT. Translation: CASSRTGTATGELFF. This sequence joins TRBV18 and TRBJ2-2; 7 nucleotides match TRBD1. The J segment lost 4 bases and the V segment lost 5 bases, leaving 7 bases of the junction unmatched. Germline V lookup: CDR1 KGHSH, CDR2 LQKENI. The CDR3 spans 15 residues. Full variable domain (missing parts from reference TRBV18 and TRBJ2-2): NAGVMQNPRHLVRRRGQEARLRCSPMKGHSHVYWYRQLPEEGLKFMVYLQKENIIDESGMPKERFSAEFPKEGPSILRIQQVVRGDSAAYFCASSRTGTATGELFFGEGSRLTVL.

V is TRBV5-6 and J is TRBJ1-5; maybe TRBD1 (6 bases). This CDR3 region has 15 residues. Germline V lookup: CDR1 SGHDT, CDR2 YYEEEE. Trimming cost V 1 base and J 7 bases, with 15 bases left between them. CDR3 nucleotides: TGTGCCAGCAGCTTGTGGGCGGGGGCTCGACAGCCCCAGCATTTT. Amino acid sequence: CASSLWAGARQPQHF.

The gene calls are TRBV11-2 and TRBJ2-2; unclear D gene. The CDR3 loop spans 12 amino acids. Trimming cost V 6 bases and J 8 bases, with 10 bases left between them. CDR1 SGHAT and CDR2 FQNNGV come from the germline V gene. The CDR3 bases are TGTGCCAGCAGTTCAGGATGGGGGGAGCTGTTTTTT. Translated, it gives CASSSGWGELFF. Supplemented by reference TRBV11-2 and TRBJ2-2, the full variable domain reads EAGVAQSPRYKIIEKRQSVAFWCNPISGHATLYWYQQILGQGPKLLIQFQNNGVVDDSQLPKDRFSAERLKGVDSTLKIQPAKLEDSAVYLCASSSGWGELFFGEGSRLTVL.

V gene TRBV5-1 combines with J gene TRBJ2-6; D is uncertain. The CDR3 is 14 amino acids. Germline V gene sequence: CDR1 SGHRS, CDR2 YFSETQ. The germline V and J ends were trimmed by 7 bases and 1 base, with 9 bases remaining between them. CDR3 coding DNA: TGCGCCAGCGGGGATAAATCTGGGGCCAACGTCCTGACTTTC. Its protein is CASGDKSGANVLTF.

The chain's CDR3 is CASSLAREGNTEAFF. DNA of the CDR3: TGTGCCAGCAGTTTAGCTCGGGAGGGGAACACTGAAGCTTTCTTT. The rearrangement joins TRBV28 to TRBJ1-1; D ambiguous. V was shortened by 2 bases and J by 1 base, with 11 bases between the two germline ends. CDR3 length equals 15 residues. Germline CDR1 is MDHEN and CDR2 is SYDVKM.

The chain joins TRBV6-4 to TRBJ1-6, with D possibly being TRBD1 (6 bases). The ends were cut back, 0 bases at V and 7 bases at J, with 10 bases in the middle. Germline V CDR1 and CDR2: MRHNA, SNTAGT. The CDR3 is 15 residues long. In nucleotides, the CDR3 is TGTGCCAGCAGTGACTCGGGGGGCAACAATTCACCCCTCCACTTT. Its protein product is CASSDSGGNNSPLHF.

The V call is TRBV6-5, the J call TRBJ2-3; a possible D gene is TRBD1 (5 bases). The germline V and J ends were trimmed by 6 bases and 3 bases, with 10 bases remaining between them. CDR1 and CDR2 (germline): MNHEY, SVGAGI. The length of the CDR3 is 13 residues. The CDR3 nucleotides are TGTGCCAGCAGGGGCAGGGTGACAGATACGCAGTATTTT. This translates into CASRGRVTDTQYF.

This sequence joins TRBV10-1 and TRBJ2-7, with no clear D. The germline V gene has CDR1 WNHNN and CDR2 SYGVQD (reference sequence). CDR3 length: 14 amino acids. V was pared by 4 bases and J by 2 bases, with 12 bases between. The CDR3 here is CASSGQPTPYEQYF. The DNA for the CDR3 is TGCGCCAGCAGTGGGCAGCCGACCCCCTACGAGCAGTACTTC.